The 5 T cell receptor beta chains in this list originate from one sample, sequenced in a study of HIV-infected patients and healthy controls. Reverse transcription used about 500 ng RNA and constant-region primers for alpha and beta. Each of the alpha and beta chains got its own library through chain-specific third strand synthesis with indices. Using its own MiXCR run on the 5' RACE reads, TCRdb lists one record per CDR3 protein. The sample contains some 8,100 distinct CDR3 sequences, 6.7% of which appear only once. Antiretroviral therapy had run roughly three months, about 14 weeks, before follow-up blood collection. The repertoire came from unfractionated whole blood and reflected all unsorted peripheral T cells. Sequencing was performed on blood, taken during antiretroviral therapy. Receptor source: an adult with HIV infection.

This clonotype was counted ten times or more. This beta chain represents an off-target read in a library built for alpha chains; its size is of limited meaning. The chain uses TRBV9 and TRBJ2-2; no firm D call. This CDR3 spans 15 amino acids. Germline CDR1 and CDR2: SGDLS and YYNGEE. V was trimmed by 2 bases and J by 0 bases, leaving 8 bases between them. CDR3 protein: CASSVSASNTGELFF. Here the CDR3 DNA reads TGTGCCAGCAGCGTTTCAGCGTCGAACACCGGGGAGCTGTTTTTT.

Ten or more counts support this clonotype. As an off-target read in a library built for alpha chains, this beta chain has a frequency of little significance. The V gene is TRBV10-3, the J gene TRBJ2-1; no reliable D call. V lost 5 bases and J 7 bases, leaving 12 bases between the germline ends. CDR3 length: 13 residues. Germline loops: CDR1 ENHRY, CDR2 SYGVKD. The CDR3 region has the DNA TGTGCCATCAGTCAAGGACCCCAAAATGAGCAGTTCTTC. Its protein is CAISQGPQNEQFF.

This clonotype was detected many times. This beta chain slipped into a library made for alpha chains as a stray read, so its size is not meaningful. The gene calls are TRBV20-1 and TRBJ2-2; D uncertain. With 2 bases removed from V and 4 bases from J, the gap between germline ends came to 11 bases. The germline CDR1 and CDR2 sequences are DFQATT and SNEGSKA (reference sequence). CDR3 size: 14 residues. Here the CDR3 reads CSARSRPTTGELFF. The CDR3, as DNA: TGCAGTGCTAGAAGCCGTCCGACCACCGGGGAGCTGTTTTTT.

There are many counts of this clonotype. This beta chain appears as a stray read in a library generated for alpha chains; its size is not informative. The CDR3 DNA sequence: TGTGCCAGCAGCTTTGGGACTAGCGGATTCAATGAGCAGTTCTTC. Translation: CASSFGTSGFNEQFF. This chain uses TRBV7-2 with TRBJ2-1; 11 positions agree with TRBD2. The germline V gene has CDR1 SGHTA and CDR2 FQGNSA. The CDR3 extends over 15 amino acids. The trim removed 3 bases at V and 6 bases at J, leaving 4 bases unmatched.

In this sample, this clonotype turned up many times. This beta chain came through as a stray read in a library set up for alpha chains, and its size says little. V gene TRBV6-5 combines with J gene TRBJ1-3, with D possibly matching TRBD1 (6 bases). Trimming left V 6 bases short and J 0 bases short, with 15 bases between. The CDR3 runs 16 residues. Per germline, CDR1 MNHEY and CDR2 SVGAGI. This chain's CDR3 is CASSHTTGPSGNTIYF. The CDR3, as DNA: TGTGCCAGCAGCCATACCACAGGGCCCTCTGGAAACACCATATATTTT.